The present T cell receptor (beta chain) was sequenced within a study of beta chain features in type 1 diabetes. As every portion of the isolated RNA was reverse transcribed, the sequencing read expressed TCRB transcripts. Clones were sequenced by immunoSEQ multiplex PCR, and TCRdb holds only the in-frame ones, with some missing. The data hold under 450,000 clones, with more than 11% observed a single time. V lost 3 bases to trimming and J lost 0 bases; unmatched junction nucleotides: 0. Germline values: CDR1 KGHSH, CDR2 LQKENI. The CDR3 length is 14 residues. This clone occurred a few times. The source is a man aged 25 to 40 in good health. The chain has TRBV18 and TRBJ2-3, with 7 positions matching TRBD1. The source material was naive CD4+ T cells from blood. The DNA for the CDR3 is TGTGCCAGCTCACCGGGACAGAGCACAGATACGCAGTATTTT. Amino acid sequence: CASSPGQSTDTQYF. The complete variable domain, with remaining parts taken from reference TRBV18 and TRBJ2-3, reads NAGVMQNPRHLVRRRGQEARLRCSPMKGHSHVYWYRQLPEEGLKFMVYLQKENIIDESGMPKERFSAEFPKEGPSILRIQQVVRGDSAAYFCASSPGQSTDTQYFGPGTRLTVL.